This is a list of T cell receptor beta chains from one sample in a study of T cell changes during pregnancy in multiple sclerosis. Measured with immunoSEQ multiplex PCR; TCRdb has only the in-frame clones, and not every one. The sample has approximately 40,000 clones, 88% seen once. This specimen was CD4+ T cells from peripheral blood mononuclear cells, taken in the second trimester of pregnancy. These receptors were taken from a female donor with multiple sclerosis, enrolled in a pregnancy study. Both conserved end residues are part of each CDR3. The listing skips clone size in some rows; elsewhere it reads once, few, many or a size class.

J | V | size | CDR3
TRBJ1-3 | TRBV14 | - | CASSHRGSSSGNTIYF
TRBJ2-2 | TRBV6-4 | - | CASSDSSSTGELFF
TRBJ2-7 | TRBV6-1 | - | CASLVSGSSSYEQYF
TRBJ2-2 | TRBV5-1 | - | CASSLATGANTGELFF
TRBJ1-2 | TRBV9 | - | CASSGGTVYGYTF
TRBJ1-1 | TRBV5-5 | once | CASSLAVTVEAFF
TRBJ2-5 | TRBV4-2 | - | CASSLEGRETQYF
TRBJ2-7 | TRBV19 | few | CASSIVADYTYEQYF
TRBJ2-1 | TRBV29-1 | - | CSVESRIPYNEQFF
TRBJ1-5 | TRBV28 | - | CASSLLDRAGQPQHF
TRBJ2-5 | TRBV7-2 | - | CASSPGLPETQYF
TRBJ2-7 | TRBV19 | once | CASSIETGRWAEQYF
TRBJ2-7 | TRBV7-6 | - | CASSLGAAIYEQYF
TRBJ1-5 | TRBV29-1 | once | CSVREFGNQPQHF
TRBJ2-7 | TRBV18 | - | CASSQLETGGHEQYF
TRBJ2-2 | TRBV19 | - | CASSTQGANTGELFF
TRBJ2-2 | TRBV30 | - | CAWTGSNTGELFF
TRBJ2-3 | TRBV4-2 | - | CASSQGAGGTDTQYF
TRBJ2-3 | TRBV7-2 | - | CASSLVGTSGRAPDTQYF
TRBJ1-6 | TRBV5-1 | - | CASSSAGANSPLHF
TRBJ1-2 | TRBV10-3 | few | CAIRGDNSGYTF
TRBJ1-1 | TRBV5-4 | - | CASNNRGDEAFF
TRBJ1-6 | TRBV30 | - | CAWTGQYNSPLHF
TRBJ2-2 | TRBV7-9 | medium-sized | CASSLAGPDTGELFF
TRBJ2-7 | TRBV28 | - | CASSLSIGTGAGEQYF
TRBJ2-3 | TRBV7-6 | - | CASSLDNGDTQYF
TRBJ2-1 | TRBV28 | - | CASSDTSGRNNEQFF
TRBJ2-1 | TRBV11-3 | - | CASSLETPLTGQGYNEQFF
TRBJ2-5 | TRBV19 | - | CASSGGRVETQYF
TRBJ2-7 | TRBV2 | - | CASSGTLTSYEQYF
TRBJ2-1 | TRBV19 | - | CASSISSGSSEQFF
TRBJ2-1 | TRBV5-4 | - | CASSLRLEFDEQFF
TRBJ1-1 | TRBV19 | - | CASSIGLRGFF
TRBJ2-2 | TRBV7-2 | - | CASSLAGGNTGELFF
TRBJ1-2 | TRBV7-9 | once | CASGGQGDAF
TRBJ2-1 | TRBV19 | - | CASSIEGGSSYNEQFF
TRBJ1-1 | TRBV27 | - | CASSSLLGRGMNTEAFF
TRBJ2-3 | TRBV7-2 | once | CASSLTPRTSGTDTQYF
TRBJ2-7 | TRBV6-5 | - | CASTQGARYEQYF
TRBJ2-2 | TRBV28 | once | CASSELRGRANTGELFF
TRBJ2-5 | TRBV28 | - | CASSRTYPGLLQETQYF
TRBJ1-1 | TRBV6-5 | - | CASRGQALNTEAFF
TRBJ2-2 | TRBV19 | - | CASSRGAGAGTGELFF
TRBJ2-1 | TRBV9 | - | CASSVGLPPNNEQFF